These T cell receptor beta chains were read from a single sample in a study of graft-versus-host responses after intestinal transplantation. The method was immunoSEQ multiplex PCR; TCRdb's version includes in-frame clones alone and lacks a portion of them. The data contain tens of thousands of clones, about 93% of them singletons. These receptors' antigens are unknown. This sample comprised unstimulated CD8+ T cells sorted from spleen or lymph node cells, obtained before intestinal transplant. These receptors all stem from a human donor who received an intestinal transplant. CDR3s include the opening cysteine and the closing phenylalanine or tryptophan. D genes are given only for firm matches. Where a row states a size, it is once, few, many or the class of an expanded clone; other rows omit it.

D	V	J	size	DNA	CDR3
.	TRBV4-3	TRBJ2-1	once	TGCGCCAGCAGCCGCGGGTCCAATGAGCAGTTCTTC	CASSRGSNEQFF
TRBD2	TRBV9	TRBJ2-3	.	TGTGCCAGCAGCGCAGAAGGACCGGGACTAGCGGGGTCAGATACGCAGTATTTT	CASSAEGPGLAGSDTQYF
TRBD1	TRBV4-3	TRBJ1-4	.	TGCGCCAGCAGCGACAGGGTGGGAGAAAAACTGTTTTTT	CASSDRVGEKLFF
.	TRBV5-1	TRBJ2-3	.	TGCGCCAGCAGCTTGGTGGCAGGCGTTACTAGCACAGATACGCAGTATTTT	CASSLVAGVTSTDTQYF
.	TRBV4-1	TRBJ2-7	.	TGCGCCAGCAGCCAAGAAAGGAGCTCCTACGAGCAGTACTTC	CASSQERSSYEQYF
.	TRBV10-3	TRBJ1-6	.	TGTGCCATCAGTGAGTCGACAGAACGTCGGGAGGCGAATAATTCACCCCTCCACTTT	CAISESTERREANNSPLHF
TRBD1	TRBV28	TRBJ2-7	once	TGTGCCAGCAGTTTAGTTAGGGACAGAGGCGAGCAGTACTTC	CASSLVRDRGEQYF
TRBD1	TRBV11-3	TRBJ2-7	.	TGTGCCAGCAGCTTAGCACAGGGGGCCTACGAGCAGTACTTC	CASSLAQGAYEQYF
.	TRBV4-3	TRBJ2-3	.	TGCGCCAGCAGCCAAGATTTACCGGGAGATACGCAGTATTTT	CASSQDLPGDTQYF
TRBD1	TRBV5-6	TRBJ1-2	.	TGTGCCAGCACCCAGACAGGGGTTGGCTACACCTTC	CASTQTGVGYTF
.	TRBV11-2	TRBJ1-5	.	TGTGCCAGCAGCTTTGGCACAGGGACCAATCAGCCCCAGCATTTT	CASSFGTGTNQPQHF
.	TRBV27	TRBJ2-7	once	TGTGCCAGCAGTCCCCGAGGAGGGGGCATCTACGAGCAGTACTTC	CASSPRGGGIYEQYF
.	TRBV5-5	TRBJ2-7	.	TGTGCCAGCAGCTTTTCAGGACACATCTCCTACGAGCAGTACTTC	CASSFSGHISYEQYF
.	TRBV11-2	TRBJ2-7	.	TGTGCCAGCAGATATGGCGTAGAGGCCGAGTACTTC	CASRYGVEAEYF
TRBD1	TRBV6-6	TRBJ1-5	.	TGTGCCAGCAGTTACTCGACAGGGACTCAGCCCCAGCATTTT	CASSYSTGTQPQHF
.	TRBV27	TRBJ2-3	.	TGTGCCAGCAGTTTTACTAGTTTATTCACAGATACGCAGTATTTT	CASSFTSLFTDTQYF
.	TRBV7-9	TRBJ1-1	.	TGTGCCAGCAGCTCCCCGGTGACAGGAGGACAGATGGCTTTCTTT	CASSSPVTGGQMAFF
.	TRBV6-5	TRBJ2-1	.	TGTGCCAGCAGTAAACAAGGGGTTTACAATGAGCAGTTCTTC	CASSKQGVYNEQFF
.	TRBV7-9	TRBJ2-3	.	TGTGCCAGCAGCTTAGAGGGGTTCACAGATACGCAGTATTTT	CASSLEGFTDTQYF
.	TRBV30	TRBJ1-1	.	TGTGCCTGGAGTGTAATGGGGGGTGAAGCTTTCTTT	CAWSVMGGEAFF
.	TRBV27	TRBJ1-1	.	TGTGCCAGCAGTTTATTTACTGTGGGGAGCTCGAACGCTGAAGCTTTCTTT	CASSLFTVGSSNAEAFF
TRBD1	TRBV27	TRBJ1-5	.	TGTGCCAGCAGTTTCCCTATGACAGGGTCTGGCAATCAGCCCCAGCATTTT	CASSFPMTGSGNQPQHF
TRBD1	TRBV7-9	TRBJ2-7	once	TGCGCCAGCAGCCAAGTCTTCGGGACAGGCTCCTACGAGCAGTACTTC	CASSQVFGTGSYEQYF
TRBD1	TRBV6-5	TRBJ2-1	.	TGTGCCAGCAGTTACTCGACAGGGGCGAATGAGCAGTTCTTC	CASSYSTGANEQFF
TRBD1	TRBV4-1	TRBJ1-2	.	TGCGCCAGCAGCCGAGGACAGGGGGATAATGGCTACACCTTC	CASSRGQGDNGYTF
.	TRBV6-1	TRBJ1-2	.	TGTGCCAGCAGTGAACTTGGGGCCTATGGCTACACCTTC	CASSELGAYGYTF
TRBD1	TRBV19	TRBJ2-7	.	TGTGCCAGTAGTTGGGGACAGGGTAACGAGCAGTACTTC	CASSWGQGNEQYF
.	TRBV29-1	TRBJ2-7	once	TGCAGCGTTGAAGATTTCGGAGGGGACAGCACCTACGAGCAGTACTTC	CSVEDFGGDSTYEQYF
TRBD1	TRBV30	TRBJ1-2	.	TGTGCCTGGAGTGAACAGGGGAGCTATGGCTACACCTTC	CAWSEQGSYGYTF
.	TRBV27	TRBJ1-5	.	TGTGCCAGCAGTGGCGGTAGCAATCAGCCCCAGCATTTT	CASSGGSNQPQHF
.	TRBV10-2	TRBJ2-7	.	TGCGCCAGCAGTGATTGGGCAGGGGGGTCCTACGAGCAGTACTTC	CASSDWAGGSYEQYF
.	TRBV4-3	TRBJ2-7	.	TGCGCCAGCAGCCCGAGTAGCTGGGAGCCCTCCTACGAGCAGTACTTC	CASSPSSWEPSYEQYF
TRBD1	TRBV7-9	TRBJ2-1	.	TGTGCCAGCAGCACCCGGACAGGGAACTCCTACAATGAGCAGTTCTTC	CASSTRTGNSYNEQFF
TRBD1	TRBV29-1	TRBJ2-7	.	TGCAGCGTTGAAGGGGTGGACAGGGGAGGTGCCTACGAGCAGTACTTC	CSVEGVDRGGAYEQYF
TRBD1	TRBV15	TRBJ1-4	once	TGTGCCACCGAAAACAGGGGCCTGTCTAATGAAAAACTGTTTTTT	CATENRGLSNEKLFF
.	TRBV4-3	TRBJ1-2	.	TGCGCCAGCAGCCAAGTCGTCAGGGAAGGAAACTATGGCTACACCTTC	CASSQVVREGNYGYTF
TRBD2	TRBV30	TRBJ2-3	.	TGTGCCTGGAGTGCAAGCGGGGGGGCCGCGGATACGCAGTATTTT	CAWSASGGAADTQYF
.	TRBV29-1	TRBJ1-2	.	TGCAGCGACATCCAGGGTTATTACTATGGCTACACCTTC	CSDIQGYYYGYTF
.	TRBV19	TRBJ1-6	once	TGTGCCAGTAGTATGGAGAGCTCCTATAATTCACCCCTCCACTTT	CASSMESSYNSPLHF
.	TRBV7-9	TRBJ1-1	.	TGTGCCAGCAGCAAACTGGGAGTGGCGGGGCTGAACACTGAAGCTTTCTTT	CASSKLGVAGLNTEAFF
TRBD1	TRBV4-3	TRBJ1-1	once	TGCGCCAGCAGCCAAGATACGCCGGTGACAGGGGAAACTTTCTTT	CASSQDTPVTGETFF
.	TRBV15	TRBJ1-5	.	TGTGCCACCAGCAGAGATCGAGGTTCCAATCAGCCCCAGCATTTT	CATSRDRGSNQPQHF
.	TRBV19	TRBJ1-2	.	TGTGCCAGTAGTTCACGACAGGACCAAACTAACTATGGCTACACCTTC	CASSSRQDQTNYGYTF
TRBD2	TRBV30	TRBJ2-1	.	TGTGCCTGGAGTGTATCGACGGGGGGGGCCTACAATGAGCAGTTCTTC	CAWSVSTGGAYNEQFF
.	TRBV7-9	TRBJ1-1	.	TGTGCCAGCAGCCCCGACACTGAAGCTTTCTTT	CASSPDTEAFF
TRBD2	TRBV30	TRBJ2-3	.	TGTGCCTGGAGTGCGAGCGGGGGGGCAGGAGATACGCAGTATTTT	CAWSASGGAGDTQYF
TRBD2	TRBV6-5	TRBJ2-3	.	TGTGCCAGCAGCCCCTCCGAACTAGCGGGAGATACGCAGTATTTT	CASSPSELAGDTQYF
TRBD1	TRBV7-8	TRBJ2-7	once	TGTGCCAGCAGCGTCCGGGGACAGGGGACCGACCGAAAGAGCTCCTACGAGCAGTACTTC	CASSVRGQGTDRKSSYEQYF
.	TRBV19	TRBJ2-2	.	TGTGCCAGTAGTATAGGGGGGACGGGGGCCGGGGAGCTGTTTTTT	CASSIGGTGAGELFF
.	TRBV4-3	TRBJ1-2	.	TGCGCCAGCAGCCAAGATCTTACAGGGACCGGCTACACCTTC	CASSQDLTGTGYTF
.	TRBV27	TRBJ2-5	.	TGTGCCAGCAGTTCGATCACAGCTGGCCAAGAGACCCAGTACTTC	CASSSITAGQETQYF